One and the same sample provided the 23 T cell receptor beta chains below, sequenced in a study of beta chain features in type 1 diabetes. Study results and limitations: All four CD4+ subsets from Type 1 diabetes patients carried moderately but significantly shorter TCRB CDR3s.

TCRB transcripts that were expressed got sequenced, as all of the isolated RNA had been reverse transcribed. Data came from immunoSEQ multiplex PCR; TCRdb stores just in-frame clones and leaves some out. This sample has roughly 240,000 clones; about 23% occur once, and the top ten carry more than 0.009%. The antigens these receptors bind are not known. Sequencing was done on a sample of naive CD4+ T cells from blood. Source of these receptors: a woman in her twenties or thirties with type 1 diabetes.

In this sample, this clone turned up a few times. This chain joins TRBV6-1 and TRBJ1-1, with D perhaps TRBD1 (5 bases). The CDR3 runs 13 residues. Trimming removed 8 bases at V and 0 bases at J, with 10 bases between. Germline values: CDR1 MNHNS, CDR2 SASEGT. DNA for the CDR3: TGTGCCAGCTTACCAGGGCTGAACACTGAAGCTTTCTTT. Its protein product is CASLPGLNTEAFF.

This clone was seen a few times. The DNA of the CDR3 is TGTGCCATATATCGTCAGGAGACCCAGTACTTC. This translates into CAIYRQETQYF. The rearrangement joins TRBV7-9 to TRBJ2-5; no clear D gene. V lost 10 bases and J lost 5, with 11 bases in between. The CDR3 sequence is 11 residues long. Germline CDR1 SEHNR, CDR2 FQNEAQ (reference sequence).

A few counts support this clone. This sequence joins TRBV28 and TRBJ2-2, with D uncertain. The CDR3 contains 12 residues. Germline loops: CDR1 MDHEN, CDR2 SYDVKM. V was pared by 1 base and J by 6 bases, with 3 bases between. In DNA, the CDR3 is TGTGCCAGCAGTTTATCGGCCGGGGAGCTGTTTTTT. Its protein product is CASSLSAGELFF.

This chain joins TRBV7-3 and TRBJ2-1, with TRBD2 as a possible D gene (5 bases). The CDR3 runs 15 residues. Germline V gene data show CDR1 as SGHTA and CDR2 as FQGTGA. With 0 bases removed from V and 3 bases from J, the gap between germline ends came to 9 bases. CDR3 in DNA: TGTGCCAGCAGCTTAACAGGGAGCGGCTACAATGAGCAGTTCTTC. It translates to CASSLTGSGYNEQFF.

The chain carries TRBV7-9 and TRBJ1-3, with a tentative D call TRBD1 (5 bases). The germline V gene encodes CDR1 SEHNR and CDR2 FQNEAQ (reference sequence). Trimming stripped 6 bases from V and 4 bases from J, with 13 bases between. The CDR3 totals 14 residues. Here the CDR3 DNA reads TGTGCCAGCAGGGAGGGGCTGGCAGGAAACACCATATATTTT. Translating it yields CASREGLAGNTIYF.

The gene calls are TRBV13 and TRBJ2-1; a weak D match, TRBD2 (5 bases). Germline V gene sequence: CDR1 PRHDT, CDR2 FYEKMQ (reference sequence). V was pared by 3 bases and J by 5 bases, with 14 bases between. The CDR3 runs to 15 residues. CDR3 DNA: TGTGCCAGCAGCTTTAGCGCGAGCCCCAACAATGAGCAGTTCTTC. Protein product: CASSFSASPNNEQFF.

This clone has just one count. This sequence joins TRBV2 and TRBJ2-7; 11 nucleotides match TRBD1. The J segment lost 4 bases and the V segment lost 7 bases, leaving 6 bases of the junction unmatched. Germline V gene sequence: CDR1 SNHLY, CDR2 FYNNEI. This CDR3 contains 14 residues. In DNA, the CDR3 is TGTGCCAGCATCGGACAGGGGGCTCGGTACGAGCAGTACTTC. Translated, it gives CASIGQGARYEQYF.

The chain joins TRBV10-3 to TRBJ2-7, with a tentative D call TRBD1 (6 bases). Germline V gene lookup returns CDR1 ENHRY and CDR2 SYGVKD. CDR3 length equals 12 residues. Trimming removed 3 bases from V and 5 bases from J, with 8 bases in between. CDR3 sequence reads: CAISDGGHEQYF. CDR3 DNA sequence: TGTGCCATCAGTGATGGGGGCCACGAGCAGTACTTC.

This chain connects TRBV29-1 to TRBJ2-1, with D perhaps TRBD2 (5 bases). The V gene's germline CDR1 is SQVTM and CDR2 ANQGSEA. There are 13 residues in the CDR3. V lost 6 bases and J 5 bases, leaving 14 bases between the germline ends. The CDR3 bases are TGCAGCGTGAGCAAAAGACTAAACAATGAGCAGTTCTTC. Protein sequence: CSVSKRLNNEQFF.

The chain recombines TRBV10-3 with TRBJ2-5, with a tentative D call TRBD1 (6 bases). CDR1 and CDR2 from the germline V gene are ENHRY and SYGVKD. Trimming pared 4 bases from V and 5 bases from J, leaving 14 bases between. CDR3 size: 14 residues. The CDR3: CAISGGQGWETQYF. The CDR3 nucleotides are TGTGCCATCAGTGGGGGCCAGGGGTGGGAGACCCAGTACTTC.

The V gene is TRBV6-1, the J gene TRBJ1-1, with D perhaps TRBD1 (5 bases). This CDR3 is 14 amino acids long. CDR1 and CDR2 (germline): MNHNS, SASEGT. The V gene lost 1 base and the J gene lost 5 bases, with 11 bases spanning the gap. CDR3 bases: TGTGCCAGCAGTGAAGTGGGGGAGGGGACTGAAGCTTTCTTT. Translation gives CASSEVGEGTEAFF.

This clone has only a few counts. The chain is built from TRBV28 and TRBJ2-5, with D possibly TRBD1 on 6 matching bases. This CDR3 region has 15 residues. The V and J ends lost 3 bases and 5 bases respectively, with 16 bases between them. CDR1 and CDR2 (germline): MDHEN, SYDVKM. The CDR3 loop is CASSFPDSQKETQYF. The CDR3 nucleotides are TGTGCCAGCAGTTTCCCGGACAGCCAAAAGGAGACCCAGTACTTC.

This clone was recorded a few times. The chain links TRBV28 to TRBJ2-7; TRBD2 might be the D (6 bases). Trimming stripped 6 bases from V and 5 bases from J, with 20 bases between. Germline CDR1 MDHEN, CDR2 SYDVKM. The CDR3 contains 15 residues. The CDR3 DNA follows: TGTGCCAGCAGCCCCTCCTCTGGCGGGATCCACGAGCAGTACTTC. Its protein is CASSPSSGGIHEQYF.

This clone was seen a few times. This chain links TRBV4-1 with TRBJ2-1, with 7 bases matching TRBD2. CDR3 length: 16 amino acids. Trimming took 0 bases from V and 6 from J; bases not matched to a gene: 8. Germline V gene sequence: CDR1 MGHRA, CDR2 YSYEKL. The CDR3 loop is CASSQDWLAETNEQFF. Here the CDR3 DNA reads TGCGCCAGCAGCCAAGATTGGCTAGCGGAGACCAATGAGCAGTTCTTC.

J is TRBJ2-3 and V is TRBV28; 10 bases map to TRBD1. Germline assignment: CDR1 MDHEN and CDR2 SYDVKM. CDR3 length: 15 residues. V trimming: 2 bases; J trimming: 3 bases; junction bases outside the gene matches: 2. The DNA for the CDR3 is TGTGCCAGCAGTTTACCGGGACAGGGGACAGATACGCAGTATTTT. Translating it yields CASSLPGQGTDTQYF.

The chain employs TRBV29-1 and TRBJ1-4; D perhaps matches TRBD1 (5 bases). CDR3 length: 14 amino acids. V was clipped by 2 bases and J by 6 bases, with 13 bases between them. CDR1 is SQVTM and CDR2 is ANQGSEA in the germline V gene. CDR3 residues: CSVEIQGLDEKLFF. In nucleotides, the CDR3 is TGCAGCGTTGAAATTCAGGGCTTAGATGAAAAACTGTTTTTT. The complete variable domain, with remaining parts taken from reference TRBV29-1 and TRBJ1-4, reads SAVISQKPSRDICQRGTSLTIQCQVDSQVTMMFWYRQQPGQSLTLIATANQGSEATYESGFVIDKFPISRPNLTFSTLTVSNMSPEDSSIYLCSVEIQGLDEKLFFGSGTQLSVL.

The chain couples TRBV7-2 to TRBJ2-7; 14 nucleotides match TRBD2. The CDR3 is 14 amino acids. The germline CDR1 and CDR2 sequences are SGHTA and FQGNSA. After removal of 5 bases from V and 6 bases from J, the junction contained 3 bases not matched to a gene. CDR3 residues: CASSRGLAGVEQYF. CDR3 nucleotide sequence: TGTGCCAGCAGCCGGGGACTAGCGGGAGTCGAGCAGTACTTC.

This chain uses TRBV5-1 with TRBJ1-1; no firm D call. CDR1 SGHRS and CDR2 YFSETQ come from the germline V gene. The ends were cut back, 0 bases at V and 2 bases at J, with 17 bases in the middle. The CDR3 is 17 amino acids. CDR3 nucleotides: TGCGCCAGCAGCTTGGCCCCAGGTGAAAGACCCAACACTGAAGCTTTCTTT. It codes for CASSLAPGERPNTEAFF. Looking up the rest from reference TRBV5-1 and TRBJ1-1 gives the full variable domain: KAGVTQTPRYLIKTRGQQVTLSCSPISGHRSVSWYQQTPGQGLQFLFEYFSETQRNKGNFPGRFSGRQFSNSRSEMNVSTLELGDSALYLCASSLAPGERPNTEAFFGQGTRLTVV.

In the case of this clone: The junction departs from the called germline gene at one end, perhaps through a read error. The J gene is TRBJ2-5, the V gene TRBV30; unclear D gene. The CDR3 totals 13 residues. CDR1 is GTSNPN, CDR2 SVGIG, per germline (reference sequence). CDR3 sequence: CAWSTSTGSPQHF. The DNA for the CDR3 is TGTGCCTGGAGCACTTCAACCGGGTCCCCCCAACACTTC.

The chain is built from TRBV7-3 and TRBJ2-1; 12 bases align to TRBD2. Germline V CDR1 and CDR2: SGHTA, FQGTGA. Trimming removed 4 bases from V and 2 bases from J; junction bases left unmatched: 0. This CDR3 contains 15 residues. This CDR3 is CASSWTSGTYNEQFF. CDR3 DNA: TGTGCCAGCAGCTGGACTAGCGGGACCTACAATGAGCAGTTCTTC.

In this sample, this clone turned up a few times. The rearrangement uses TRBV4-1 and TRBJ2-1; a possible D gene is TRBD1 (6 bases). This CDR3 contains 12 residues. With 6 bases removed from V and 9 bases from J, the gap between germline ends came to 12 bases. From germline, CDR1 is MGHRA and CDR2 YSYEKL. The CDR3 spells CASRAIQGEQFF. DNA of the CDR3: TGCGCCAGCAGAGCTATACAGGGTGAGCAGTTCTTC.

The J gene is TRBJ1-2, the V gene TRBV25-1; tentative D call: TRBD1 (6 bases). The CDR3 length is 14 residues. V was trimmed by 10 bases and J by 4 bases, leaving 19 bases between them. CDR1 MGHDK and CDR2 SYGVNS come from the germline V gene. CDR3 amino acids: CATGKGGEGYGYTF. DNA of the CDR3: TGTGCCACCGGAAAGGGGGGGGAAGGCTATGGCTACACCTTC.

This chain uses TRBV19 with TRBJ2-3; TRBD2 matches 7 bases. Germline CDR1 is LNHDA and CDR2 is SQIVND (reference sequence). The CDR3 spans 14 residues. V dropped 5 bases and J dropped 7; count of bases not matched to a gene: 9. The CDR3 loop is CASSDSSGRNTQYF. The CDR3 DNA reads TGTGCCAGTAGTGATTCTAGCGGTAGGAATACGCAGTATTTT.